Presented here are 18 T cell receptor beta chains from one specimen sequenced in a study of blood T cells in healthy people across ages. It was with a sample-barcoded 5' primer and a J-beta primer mix that a second PCR of roughly 7 to 12 cycles was run. TCRdb fed the 5' RACE reads into MiXCR, producing one record per CDR3 protein. Counted here are about 670,000 distinct CDR3 sequences, around 43% occurring once; the ten biggest clones make up 30%. The sample comprised blood. The receptors shown here come from a man older than 75 in good health.

This clonotype was picked up many times. The chain uses TRBV5-5 and TRBJ2-4, with TRBD2 identical over 8 bases. This CDR3 comprises 15 residues. The germline V gene encodes CDR1 SGHKS and CDR2 YYEKEE (reference sequence). V shed 6 bases, J shed 0 bases, and the junction held 5 bases outside the gene matches. For the CDR3, the DNA is TGTGCCAGCACCCCGGGGGGGATAGCCAAAAACATTCAGTACTTC. This sequence encodes CASTPGGIAKNIQYF.

In this sample, this clonotype turned up a few times. The rearrangement links TRBV6-6 to TRBJ2-5; D gene unclear. Germline V lookup: CDR1 MNHNY, CDR2 SVGAGI (reference sequence). This CDR3 is built from 15 residues. Trimming pared 7 bases from V and 5 bases from J, leaving 20 bases between. For the CDR3, the DNA is TGTGCCAGCACCGAAAGGACCCAAACTGGGGAGACCCAGTACTTC. It translates to CASTERTQTGETQYF.

This clonotype was counted many times. The chain is built from TRBV10-3 and TRBJ2-1; the match to TRBD2 covers 14 bases. V was clipped by 3 bases and J by 7 bases; unmatched bases: 11. Germline-derived CDR1 and CDR2 are ENHRY and SYGVKD. This CDR3 has 18 residues. CDR3 loop: CAISDPGTSGGITNEQFF. For the CDR3, the DNA is TGTGCCATCAGTGACCCCGGGACTAGCGGGGGAATTACAAATGAGCAGTTCTTC.

The genes are TRBV7-2 and TRBJ1-2; unclear D gene. Per the germline V gene, CDR1 is SGHTA and CDR2 is FQGNSA. The V gene lost 3 bases and the J gene lost 5 bases, with 7 bases spanning the gap. The CDR3 extends over 12 amino acids. The CDR3 loop is CASSLERYGYTF. The CDR3, as DNA: TGTGCCAGCAGCTTGGAGCGGTATGGCTACACCTTC.

The chain employs TRBV3-1 and TRBJ2-7, with 8 bases matching TRBD1. The trim removed 1 base at V and 1 base at J, leaving 3 bases unmatched. Germline V gene data show CDR1 as LGHDT and CDR2 as YNNKEL (reference sequence). CDR3 size: 15 residues. The CDR3 DNA sequence: TGTGCCAGCAGCCAAGTGTGGACAGGGTCCTACGAGCAGTACTTC. Translating gives CASSQVWTGSYEQYF.

The chain is built from TRBV7-2 and TRBJ2-7; D is tentatively TRBD1 or TRBD2 (5 bases each). The V end was cut by 3 bases, the J end by 1 base, with 13 bases between. Germline-derived CDR1 and CDR2 are SGHTA and FQGNSA. The CDR3 runs 15 residues. CDR3 loop: CASSFTRDQSYEQYF. In DNA, the CDR3 is TGTGCCAGCAGCTTTACCCGGGACCAGTCCTACGAGCAGTACTTC. Based on the CDR3 plus reference TRBV7-2 and TRBJ2-7, the full variable domain is GAGVSQSPSNKVTEKGKDVELRCDPISGHTALYWYRQSLGQGLEFLIYFQGNSAPDKSGLPSDRFSAERTGGSVSTLTIQRTQQEDSAVYLCASSFTRDQSYEQYFGPGTRLTVT.

In this sample, this clonotype turned up a few times. The V call is TRBV5-6, the J call TRBJ2-5, with D possibly being TRBD1 or TRBD2 (6 bases each). Looked up from germline, CDR1 is SGHDT and CDR2 is YYEEEE. Trimming took off 4 bases at V and 4 bases at J, with 14 bases between the two ends. The CDR3 runs to 14 residues. The CDR3 sequence is CASSAGGQGETQYF. CDR3 nucleotides: TGTGCCAGCAGCGCCGGGGGCCAGGGAGAGACCCAGTACTTC.

This clonotype has a handful of counts. This chain uses TRBV27 with TRBJ1-5; TRBD1 is a possible D gene (5 bases). Trimming removed 4 bases from V and 3 bases from J, with 10 bases in between. This CDR3 comprises 14 residues. CDR1 MNHEY and CDR2 SMNVEV come from the germline V gene (reference sequence). The CDR3 DNA follows: TGTGCCAGCAGTTCCGGGGGGACCAATCAGCCCCAGCATTTT. Residues: CASSSGGTNQPQHF.

This clonotype appeared a few times. The V call is TRBV7-2, the J call TRBJ1-3; tentative D call: TRBD1 (5 bases). The germline CDR1 and CDR2 sequences are SGHTA and FQGNSA. The ends were cut back, 5 bases at V and 7 bases at J, with 12 bases in the middle. The length of the CDR3 is 13 residues. As DNA, the CDR3 is TGTGCCAGCAGCCGGGACCGTTATAACACCATATATTTT. Its translation is CASSRDRYNTIYF.

About this clonotype itself: At one end, the junction sequence differs from germline, possibly due to a read error. The chain couples TRBV7-9 to TRBJ1-2; possibly TRBD1 for D (5 bases). The CDR3 totals 14 residues. CDR1 is SEHNR, CDR2 FQNEAQ, per germline (reference sequence). The CDR3 DNA is TGTGCCAGCAGCTTAGACGGGACTAACTATAGCTACACCTTC. Protein product: CASSLDGTNYSYTF.

This clonotype was counted a few times. The rearrangement uses TRBV12-3 or TRBV12-4 and TRBJ2-4; 7 positions match TRBD1. Trimming cost V 7 bases and J 13 bases; bases outside gene matches: 13. The CDR3 is made up of 13 amino acids. The CDR3 spells CASTSVPAGGQYF. The CDR3 DNA is TGTGCCAGCACCTCGGTCCCCGCAGGGGGACAGTACTTC.

The sample holds many counts of this clonotype. The chain couples TRBV28 to TRBJ2-7, with D perhaps matching TRBD1 (5 bases). V lost 2 bases to trimming and J lost 3 bases, with 8 bases between them. The CDR3 is 13 amino acids. Germline values: CDR1 MDHEN, CDR2 SYDVKM. CDR3 DNA: TGTGCCAGCAGTTTAACAGGAAACTACGAGCAGTACTTC. Its translation: CASSLTGNYEQYF.

This clonotype has more than one count but fewer than ten. CDR3 in amino acids: CASSLDFSALVEQFF. The DNA for the CDR3 is TGTGCCAGCAGCTTAGATTTTAGCGCCCTTGTTGAGCAGTTCTTC. This rearrangement joins TRBV7-2 to TRBJ2-1; D possibly corresponds to TRBD2 (5 bases). V was trimmed by 1 base and J by 9 bases, leaving 16 bases between them. The CDR3 consists of 15 residues. Germline V gene data show CDR1 as SGHTA and CDR2 as FQGNSA.

V and J are TRBV4-1 and TRBJ2-5; possibly TRBD1 or TRBD2 for D (6 bases each). This CDR3 region has 15 residues. Germline-derived CDR1 and CDR2 are MGHRA and YSYEKL. V was trimmed by 0 bases and J by 2 bases, leaving 10 bases between them. The DNA for the CDR3 is TGCGCCAGCAGCCAAGAAGGGGGGAAACAAGAGACCCAGTACTTC. It codes for CASSQEGGKQETQYF.

V gene TRBV5-1 combines with J gene TRBJ1-4, with 8 bases identical to TRBD1. This CDR3 spans 14 amino acids. CDR1 is SGHRS and CDR2 is YFSETQ in the germline V gene. V lost 4 bases and J lost 4; bases outside the gene matches: 3. The chain's CDR3 is CASSGTGFNEKLFF. The CDR3 DNA follows: TGCGCCAGCAGCGGGACAGGATTTAATGAAAAACTGTTTTTT.

The CDR3 is CASSSLMNTEAFF. DNA for the CDR3: TGTGCCAGCAGCTCCCTGATGAACACTGAAGCTTTCTTT. This chain connects TRBV9 to TRBJ1-1; D call uncertain. CDR1 and CDR2 (germline): SGDLS, YYNGEE. Trimming removed 4 bases at V and 0 bases at J, with 7 bases between. This CDR3 comprises 13 residues.

Comments on this clonotype: This could be a read error, since a much larger clone is one nucleotide away. V gene TRBV29-1 combines with J gene TRBJ2-6; D may be TRBD1 (5 bases). Germline assignment: CDR1 SQVTM and CDR2 ANQGSEA. This CDR3 is 16 amino acids long. In DNA form, the CDR3 reads TGCAGCGTGGATACGCCAGGGCCCTCTGGGGCCAGCGTCCTGACTTTC. Protein: CSVDTPGPSGASVLTF. Supplemented by reference TRBV29-1 and TRBJ2-6, the full variable domain reads SAVISQKPSRDICQRGTSLTIQCQVDSQVTMMFWYRQQPGQSLTLIATANQGSEATYESGFVIDKFPISRPNLTFSTLTVSNMSPEDSSIYLCSVDTPGPSGASVLTFGAGSRLTVL.

The chain combines TRBV15 with TRBJ1-6; TRBD1 might be the D (5 bases). V dropped 5 bases and J dropped 5 bases, with 16 bases sitting between them. Germline V CDR1 and CDR2: LNHNV, YYDKDF (reference sequence). The CDR3 contains 16 residues. The CDR3 region is CATSAYRGSDNSPLHF. As DNA, the CDR3 is TGTGCCACCAGCGCGTATCGGGGCAGCGATAATTCACCCCTCCACTTT.